This TCR beta chain was captured in a study of vaccination and CD4 T cells after COVID-19 (dated by TCRdb to about 2022). Turning to the overall study: The convalescent cohort comprised six males and four females, including two Hispanic individuals, seven Caucasians, two Asians and one multiracial person. The cultures were stimulated with overlapping spike peptide pools from SARS-CoV-2 and from the common cold coronaviruses HCoV-NL63, HCoV-OC43 and HCoV-229E. The spike-specific CD4+ TCR repertoire was compared before and after mRNA vaccination in 10 to 11 COVID-19 convalescent patients and a handful of infection-naive healthy vaccine recipients. In an earlier paper using these donors, memory CD4+ T cell crossreactivity between SARS-CoV-2 and common cold coronavirus spike proteins was assessed at the TCR clonotype level. As controls, cultures received a CEFX viral epitope pool (the positive control), an HIV-1 Nef peptide pool (the negative control), or no peptide at all. Each participant got two doses of either the Pfizer-BioNTech BNT162b2 vaccine (n=8) or the Moderna mRNA-1273 vaccine (n=2). Post-vaccine blood samples were taken a median of around 70 days after the second vaccine dose, with a range of about 13 to 250 days. Post-COVID blood samples from convalescent patients were collected a median of approximately 100 days after diagnosis, with a range of 35 to 161 days. General findings and caveats noted by the study authors: The median number of SARS-CoV-2-reactive clonotypes rose from around 22 after infection to some 40 after vaccination, but the change was not significant. Among convalescent patients, a median about 87% of the SARS-CoV-2-reactive clones seen after vaccination appeared only after vaccination, which suggests priming specific to the vaccine. Of the vaccine-specific clones found in convalescent patients, nearly all (304 of 307) were mono-reactive for SARS-CoV-2 spike instead of being cross-reactive with common cold coronaviruses. The number of convalescent patients in the study was relatively small, and the study did not examine early timepoints following natural infection.

The CDR3 starts with the cysteine, ends with the phenylalanine, and has 15 residues. Solely the CDR3 DNA is kept, with 45 bases framed from the first base. The CDR1 and CDR2 encoded by the germline V gene are SGHRS and YFSETQ. Relative to germline, V is missing 4 bases and J is missing 1 base, with 3 bases of the junction outside any gene match. Library preparation used PCR. At the Johns Hopkins FTIC core, DNA from the cultured CD4+ T cells underwent TCR sequencing with the Oncomine TCR Beta short-read assay. Genomic DNA was extracted from the cultured CD4+ T cells with the QIAamp micro DNA kit. Oncomine TCR Beta libraries from cultured CD4+ T cells were pooled with unique dual indexes and sequenced on an Illumina iSeq 100. Concerning the study's data processing: Non-productive sequences were removed, and CDR3s not starting with C, not ending with F or W, or shorter than 7 amino acids were discarded. Antigen-specific clonotypes were identified using the MANAFEST web application through comparison of peptide-stimulated wells with reference and other culture wells. To be called positive, a clone needed an FDR below 0.05, an odds ratio above 5, and a productive frequency above 0.1% in at least two of three replicate wells. A clonotype counted as cross-reactive if it showed significant expansion both in the SARS-CoV-2 spike wells and in at least one common cold coronavirus spike condition. Using R version 3.6.1, CDR3 homology was evaluated through Levenshtein distances (stringdist) along with unrooted phylogenetic trees (ape). TCRdb reran the public reads through fastp at Q25 and MiXCR, keeping productive beta chains. Rows are combined by CDR3 protein, so each entry shows the most common genes and DNA. TCRdb's processing, not the authors' own work, is the source of the V and J calls. The sample has over 6,500 distinct CDR3 sequences on record, 45% to 55% of them singletons. Clones ranked in the top ten supply under 45% of the sample.

Sample treatment or condition, as interpreted from the label and publication: roughly 11-day PBMC culture with coronavirus spike peptide pools or control peptides (ViraFEST assay). CD4+ T cells from unexposed donors were collected before the COVID-19 pandemic (2011-2018). The study used the ViraFEST assay, which expanded antigen-specific T cells with peptide pools and then identified expanded clonotypes by TCR sequencing. Each well held about 2 million PBMCs cultured in IMDM containing about 5% human AB serum and around 10 IU/ml IL-2, with 9 to 10 ug/ml peptide pools added. On days 3 and 7, half of the culture medium was replaced with fresh IL-2-containing medium. After 10 days of culture, CD4+ T cells were isolated by negative selection with the EasySep CD4+ T cell isolation kit. As cell numbers permitted, CD4+ T cells from unexposed donors were tested for reactivity to SARS-CoV-2 S and N and to four common cold coronavirus spike pools. Ficoll-Paque Plus gradient centrifugation was used to isolate PBMCs from whole blood, and the isolated PBMCs were then either used fresh or cryopreserved at -140C. Each culture condition was generally run in triplicate wells. Leukapheresis product for the unexposed donors was purchased commercially.

This clonotype was found a few times. Its antigen is still unknown. Base quality data are lacking; no much larger clone is found one base away. The material sequenced was CD4+ T cells from blood, cultured in vitro. The origin of this receptor is a human donor in good health. Recombination connected TRBV5-1 to TRBJ2-5; TRBD2 aligns with 11 central bases. In nucleotides, the sequence is TGCGCCAGCAGCGTCGGGACTAGCGGCCAAGAGACCCAGTACTTC. The resulting protein is CASSVGTSGQETQYF.